A single sample is the source of the 28 T cell receptor beta chains below, sequenced in a study of a mutant IDH1 vaccine in newly diagnosed glioma. The time point here: week 5, during vaccination. With topical imiquimod, each dose of the vaccine consisted of 300 ug of mutant IDH1 20-mer peptide. Their specific antigens are unknown. Profiled with immunoSEQ multiplex PCR; TCRdb holds only in-frame clones, not every one. The sample shows 39,000 or so clones, 75% to 80% of them seen only once. The sample was PBMCs, taken from a glioma patient whose treatment included an IDH1 peptide vaccine. Source of these receptors: a middle-aged man with glioma.

CDR3 residues: CASSRIQGGNTEAFF. The CDR3 DNA sequence: TGCGCCAGCAGCCGGATACAGGGGGGGAACACTGAAGCTTTCTTT. This chain joins TRBV5-1 and TRBJ1-1; 8 nucleotides align to TRBD1. The germline gives CDR1 SGHRS, CDR2 YFSETQ. The J segment lost 1 base and the V segment lost 4 bases, leaving 6 bases of the junction unmatched. The CDR3 spans 15 residues.

The rearrangement links TRBV7-8 to TRBJ2-2; no definite D call. CDR1 is SGHVS and CDR2 is FQNEAQ in the germline V gene. Trimming pared 4 bases from V and 1 base from J, leaving 10 bases between. CDR3 size: 15 residues. CDR3 coding DNA: TGTGCCAGCAGCTATAGCCTCGGGAACACCGGGGAGCTGTTTTTT. Protein: CASSYSLGNTGELFF.

The V gene is TRBV5-1, the J gene TRBJ2-3, with D possibly being TRBD1 (6 bases). CDR1 and CDR2 (germline): SGHRS, YFSETQ. With 2 bases removed from V and 6 bases from J, the gap between germline ends came to 10 bases. This CDR3 is 13 amino acids long. This chain's CDR3 is CASSFPGDDTQYF. CDR3 bases: TGCGCCAGCAGCTTCCCAGGGGATGATACGCAGTATTTT.

This rearrangement joins TRBV14 to TRBJ2-5; D remains ambiguous. Germline V gives CDR1 SGHDN, CDR2 FVKESK. Trimming left V 1 base short and J 0 bases short, with 9 bases between. The CDR3 totals 15 residues. The CDR3 DNA is TGTGCCAGCAGCCAAGGTCCGGTGTACCAAGAGACCCAGTACTTC. It specifies CASSQGPVYQETQYF.

The chain is built from TRBV4-1 and TRBJ1-2; a possible D gene is TRBD1 (6 bases). V was cut by 6 bases and J by 2 bases, with 7 bases left in between. Germline-derived CDR1 and CDR2 are MGHRA and YSYEKL. The CDR3 spans 12 residues. This chain's CDR3 is CASRQGNYGYTF. CDR3 in DNA: TGCGCCAGCAGACAGGGAAACTATGGCTACACCTTC.

In this sample, this clone turned up a few times. V is TRBV29-1 and J is TRBJ1-2; TRBD1 might be the D (5 bases). The CDR3 contains 13 residues. V was shortened by 4 bases and J by 0 bases, with 9 bases between the two germline ends. Germline assignment: CDR1 SQVTM and CDR2 ANQGSEA. CDR3 in DNA: TGCAGCGTTGTGGCAGGGACTAACTATGGCTACACCTTC. It is translated as CSVVAGTNYGYTF.

In this sample, this clone turned up a few times. This sequence joins TRBV27 and TRBJ1-6; a weak D match, TRBD1 (6 bases). Trimming removed 10 bases from V and 7 bases from J, with 17 bases in between. The V gene's germline CDR1 is MNHEY and CDR2 SMNVEV (reference sequence). The CDR3 covers 14 residues. For the CDR3, the DNA is TGTGCCACCTCTCGGACAGAAGGGAATTCACCCCTCCACTTT. It specifies CATSRTEGNSPLHF.

The CDR3 nucleotides are TGCAGCGTTGAGTGGACAGGGGGGAGGTACAATGAGCAGTTCTTC. Its translation: CSVEWTGGRYNEQFF. The rearrangement links TRBV29-1 to TRBJ2-1, with 10 bases identical to TRBD1. Germline V lookup: CDR1 SQVTM, CDR2 ANQGSEA. This CDR3 is 15 amino acids long. With 3 bases clipped from V and 4 bases from J, the junction kept 6 bases outside the gene matches.

The chain uses TRBV2 and TRBJ2-7; the match to TRBD1 covers 7 bases. The CDR3 runs to 13 residues. V lost 7 bases and J lost 0; bases outside the gene matches: 3. Germline values: CDR1 SNHLY, CDR2 FYNNEI. The CDR3 reads CASKDRISYEQYF. In nucleotides, the CDR3 is TGTGCCAGCAAGGACAGGATCTCCTACGAGCAGTACTTC.

The CDR3 DNA reads TGTGCCATCAGTCCGGGACAGGGGGCCACTGAAGCTTTCTTT. Translated: CAISPGQGATEAFF. The V and J genes are TRBV10-3 and TRBJ1-1, with TRBD1 matching over 12 bases. This CDR3 is 14 amino acids long. Germline V lookup: CDR1 ENHRY, CDR2 SYGVKD. V lost 5 bases, J lost 4 bases, and 2 bases stayed unmatched.

The chain carries TRBV6-5 and TRBJ2-5; no firm D call. Trimming shortened V by 6 bases and J by 2 bases, and 10 bases separated the two germline ends. The CDR3 is 13 amino acids. In germline, CDR1 is MNHEY, CDR2 SVGAGI. DNA for the CDR3: TGTGCCAGCAGGCTTGGGGTGCAAGAGACCCAGTACTTC. Amino acid sequence: CASRLGVQETQYF.

The V call is TRBV14, the J call TRBJ1-2; TRBD1 agrees at 7 bases. V shed 4 bases, J shed 6 bases, and the junction held 8 bases outside the gene matches. Germline loops: CDR1 SGHDN, CDR2 FVKESK. CDR3 length: 14 residues. The CDR3 region is CASSRVTGVDGYTF. The CDR3 DNA reads as TGTGCCAGCAGCCGAGTAACAGGGGTCGATGGCTACACCTTC. Combining the CDR3 with reference TRBV14 and TRBJ1-2 gives the whole variable domain EAGVTQFPSHSVIEKGQTVTLRCDPISGHDNLYWYRRVMGKEIKFLLHFVKESKQDESGMPNNRFLAERTGGTYSTLKVQPAELEDSGVYFCASSRVTGVDGYTFGSGTRLTVV.

The chain uses TRBV19 and TRBJ1-2; D not resolved. CDR1 LNHDA and CDR2 SQIVND come from the germline V gene (reference sequence). The CDR3 extends over 15 amino acids. Trimming stripped 4 bases from V and 6 bases from J, with 18 bases between. CDR3 sequence: CASSKTRTYVDGYTF. CDR3 DNA sequence: TGTGCCAGTAGTAAAACGAGGACGTACGTCGATGGCTACACCTTC.

This clone was seen once. The CDR3 spells CASSGEAGGREQYF. The CDR3 DNA follows: TGTGCCAGCAGCGGCGAGGCGGGGGGGCGCGAGCAGTACTTC. The chain couples TRBV9 to TRBJ2-7; TRBD2 aligns across 9 bases. CDR1 is SGDLS and CDR2 is YYNGEE in the germline V gene. The CDR3 has 14 residues. V gave up 3 bases and J gave up 6 bases; unmatched junction bases: 7.

This chain links TRBV6-1 with TRBJ1-1; TRBD1 might be the D (6 bases). Germline CDR1 and CDR2: MNHNS and SASEGT. Trimming pared 0 bases from V and 4 bases from J, leaving 12 bases between. The CDR3 has 15 residues. CDR3 DNA: TGTGCCAGCAGTGAAGCGGGGGCAGGGGCCACTGAAGCTTTCTTT. Protein sequence: CASSEAGAGATEAFF.

The V gene is TRBV5-1, the J gene TRBJ1-1; tentative D call: TRBD1 (6 bases). Germline CDR1 is SGHRS and CDR2 is YFSETQ. The CDR3 is 12 amino acids. Deletions cut 4 bases from V and 11 bases from J, with 15 bases between. CDR3 sequence (DNA): TGCGCCAGCAGCCCCATGGGGGGCGATGCTTTCTTT. Its protein product is CASSPMGGDAFF.

This clone was observed a single time. The chain uses TRBV7-8 and TRBJ2-2; D uncertain. This CDR3 comprises 13 residues. Germline CDR1 reads SGHVS; CDR2 reads FQNEAQ. The V gene lost 6 bases and the J gene lost 7 bases, with 12 bases spanning the gap. The CDR3 loop reads CASSRAVVGELFF. The CDR3 region has the DNA TGTGCCAGCAGTCGGGCAGTAGTCGGGGAGCTGTTTTTT.

Remarks on this clone: Other nucleotide sequences in the sample specify the same CDR3. The chain carries TRBV5-4 and TRBJ1-1; TRBD1 aligns across 8 bases. The CDR3 sequence is 14 residues long. V shed 4 bases, J shed 2 bases, and the junction held 4 bases outside the gene matches. Germline-derived CDR1 and CDR2 are SGHNT and YYREEE (reference sequence). The CDR3 nucleotides are TGTGCCAGCAGCCTGGGACAGGCAAACACTGAAGCTTTCTTT. Translated, it gives CASSLGQANTEAFF.

The chain is built from TRBV6-5 and TRBJ2-1, with TRBD1 identical over 12 bases. V dropped 4 bases and J dropped 9; count of bases not matched to a gene: 7. CDR1 is MNHEY, CDR2 SVGAGI, per germline. This CDR3 comprises 15 residues. The CDR3 DNA reads TGTGCCAGCAGTTCCGGGACAGGGGGCTATAGTGAGCAGTTCTTC. Translating gives CASSSGTGGYSEQFF.

This sequence joins TRBV5-1 and TRBJ2-5, with D unclear. This CDR3 has 13 amino acids. V lost 4 bases and J lost 4, with 11 bases in between. Looked up from germline, CDR1 is SGHRS and CDR2 is YFSETQ. In nucleotides, the CDR3 is TGCGCCAGCAGCGCCCTAGGCCGAGAGACCCAGTACTTC. It encodes CASSALGRETQYF. The whole variable domain, filled in from reference TRBV5-1 and TRBJ2-5, reads KAGVTQTPRYLIKTRGQQVTLSCSPISGHRSVSWYQQTPGQGLQFLFEYFSETQRNKGNFPGRFSGRQFSNSRSEMNVSTLELGDSALYLCASSALGRETQYFGPGTRLLVL.

The gene calls are TRBV6-5 and TRBJ1-2; no clear D gene. The length of the CDR3 is 11 residues. Trimming cost V 5 bases and J 8 bases, with 9 bases left between them. Germline assignment: CDR1 MNHEY and CDR2 SVGAGI. CDR3 in DNA: TGTGCCAGCAGTACCGGACGGGGCTACACCTTC. Amino acid sequence: CASSTGRGYTF.

V and J are TRBV6-5 and TRBJ1-2, with 7 bases identical to TRBD1. CDR1 is MNHEY and CDR2 is SVGAGI in the germline V gene. V dropped 6 bases and J dropped 3; count of bases not matched to a gene: 7. This CDR3 has 14 amino acids. As DNA, the CDR3 is TGTGCCAGCAGCCCCAGACAGGGTTACTATGGCTACACCTTC. Its translation: CASSPRQGYYGYTF.

The chain joins TRBV15 to TRBJ1-6; D is uncertain. Trimming pared 4 bases from V and 9 bases from J, leaving 13 bases between. CDR1 is LNHNV and CDR2 is YYDKDF in the germline V gene (reference sequence). The CDR3 totals 14 residues. DNA for the CDR3: TGTGCCACCAGCACCCGGCGGGAAATTTCACCCCTCCACTTT. This encodes CATSTRREISPLHF.

The chain employs TRBV15 and TRBJ1-6, with unresolved D. The CDR3 totals 15 residues. The V gene lost 3 bases and the J gene lost 3 bases, with 9 bases spanning the gap. Looked up from germline, CDR1 is LNHNV and CDR2 is YYDKDF (reference sequence). The CDR3 region is CATSRGPSYNSPLHF. The CDR3 DNA is TGTGCCACCAGCAGGGGTCCCAGCTATAATTCACCCCTCCACTTT.

The chain employs TRBV19 and TRBJ2-7; 7 nucleotides align to TRBD2. V lost 3 bases to trimming and J lost 2 bases; unmatched junction nucleotides: 7. In germline, CDR1 is LNHDA, CDR2 SQIVND (reference sequence). The length of the CDR3 is 15 residues. The CDR3 is CASSITGGSAYEQYF. CDR3 in DNA: TGTGCCAGTAGTATTACGGGGGGATCCGCCTACGAGCAGTACTTC. Full variable domain (outside the CDR3, taken from reference TRBV19 and TRBJ2-7): DGGITQSPKYLFRKEGQNVTLSCEQNLNHDAMYWYRQDPGQGLRLIYYSQIVNDFQKGDIAEGYSVSREKKESFPLTVTSAQKNPTAFYLCASSITGGSAYEQYFGPGTRLTVT.

This sequence joins TRBV4-1 and TRBJ2-7; D is possibly TRBD1 (6 bases). The CDR3 totals 15 residues. Per germline, CDR1 MGHRA and CDR2 YSYEKL. Trimming took 1 base from V and 6 from J, leaving 16 bases between them. Here the CDR3 DNA reads TGCGCCAGCAGCCAAGTTATACAGGGTGGGTCCGAGCAGTACTTC. Protein sequence: CASSQVIQGGSEQYF.

V usage is TRBV2 and J usage is TRBJ2-6, with D unresolved. This CDR3 has 14 amino acids. Trimming removed 6 bases at V and 4 bases at J, with 10 bases between. Germline values: CDR1 SNHLY, CDR2 FYNNEI. CDR3 in amino acids: CASRRGTGANVLTF. CDR3 DNA sequence: TGTGCCAGCAGGCGCGGTACAGGGGCCAACGTCCTGACTTTC.

The rearrangement links TRBV5-1 to TRBJ2-7; no firm D call. This CDR3 is 13 amino acids long. Trimming took off 2 bases at V and 3 bases at J, with 9 bases between the two ends. CDR1 SGHRS and CDR2 YFSETQ come from the germline V gene. The CDR3 loop is CASSFASDYEQYF. CDR3 in DNA: TGCGCCAGCAGCTTCGCCAGCGACTACGAGCAGTACTTC.